What follows is one T cell receptor (beta chain) and its context. This sample is drawn from a study of blood T cell repertoires in COVID-19. This table comes from immunoSEQ multiplex PCR, and its TCRdb copy is limited to in-frame clones, with some not included. This repertoire shows some 240,000 clones, roughly 80% found once; its top ten account for 4.1%. Adults between about 18 and 95 years of age took part from about 24 US areas. V shed 5 bases and J 6 bases; nucleotides not matched to a gene: 6. This CDR3 is 14 amino acids long. Germline CDR1 reads SGHAT; CDR2 reads FQDESV (reference sequence). The material sequenced was PBMCs or T cells enriched from blood (not recorded which). The chain employs TRBV11-1 and TRBJ2-1; TRBD2 matches at 8 bases. This clonotype was obtained from a man between 25 and 39 years old with acute COVID-19. CDR3 in amino acids: CASSRPSGSNEQFF. The CDR3 DNA follows: TGTGCCAGCAGCCGGCCGAGCGGGAGCAATGAGCAGTTCTTC.